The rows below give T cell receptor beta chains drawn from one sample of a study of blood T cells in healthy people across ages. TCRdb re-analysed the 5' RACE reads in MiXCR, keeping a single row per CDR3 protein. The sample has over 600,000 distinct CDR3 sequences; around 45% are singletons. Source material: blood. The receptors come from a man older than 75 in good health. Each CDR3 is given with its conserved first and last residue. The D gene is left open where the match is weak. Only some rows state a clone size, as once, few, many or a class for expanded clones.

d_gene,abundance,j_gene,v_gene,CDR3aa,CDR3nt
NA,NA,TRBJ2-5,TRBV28,CASSPQKGQETQYF,TGTGCCAGCAGCCCCCAAAAGGGCCAAGAGACCCAGTACTTC
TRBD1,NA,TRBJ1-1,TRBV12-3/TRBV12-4,CASSFQFGTGNTEAFF,TGTGCCAGCAGTTTTCAGTTCGGGACAGGGAACACTGAAGCTTTCTTT
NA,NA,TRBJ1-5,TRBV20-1,CSAAPGDSNQPQHF,TGCAGTGCCGCCCCGGGGGATAGCAATCAGCCCCAGCATTTT
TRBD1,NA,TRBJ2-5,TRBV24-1,CATSATDRGLETQYF,TGTGCCACCAGTGCAACGGACAGGGGGCTGGAGACCCAGTACTTC
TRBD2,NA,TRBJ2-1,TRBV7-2,CASSRSGRGDNEQFF,TGTGCCAGCAGCCGTAGCGGGAGAGGAGACAATGAGCAGTTCTTC
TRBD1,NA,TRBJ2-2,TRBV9,CASGVATGGNKLNTGELFF,TGTGCCAGCGGCGTAGCGACAGGGGGCAACAAATTGAACACCGGGGAGCTGTTTTTT
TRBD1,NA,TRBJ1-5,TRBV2,CASSPTGEDQPQHF,TGTGCCAGCAGTCCTACAGGGGAGGATCAGCCCCAGCATTTT
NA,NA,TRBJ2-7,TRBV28,CASSLWGPSSYEQYF,TGTGCCAGCAGTTTATGGGGACCCAGCTCCTACGAGCAGTACTTC
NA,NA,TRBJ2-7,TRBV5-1,CASSVSGPQGRQYF,TGCGCCAGCAGCGTGTCGGGCCCTCAAGGGCGGCAGTACTTC
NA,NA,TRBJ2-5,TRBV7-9,CATSRVLQETQYF,TGTGCCACCTCTCGGGTCCTCCAAGAGACCCAGTACTTC
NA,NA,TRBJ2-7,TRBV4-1,CASSQEIQGFFNEQYF,TGCGCCAGCAGCCAAGAAATACAGGGCTTTTTCAATGAGCAGTACTTC
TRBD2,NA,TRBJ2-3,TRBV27,CASSPIAGASDTQYF,TGTGCCAGCAGCCCGATAGCGGGAGCCTCAGATACGCAGTATTTT
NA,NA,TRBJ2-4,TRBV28,CASGDWGEQYF,TGTGCCAGCGGAGACTGGGGGGAGCAGTACTTC
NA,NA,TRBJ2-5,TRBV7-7,CASSTDGPETQYF,TGTGCCAGCAGCACGGACGGCCCCGAGACCCAGTACTTC
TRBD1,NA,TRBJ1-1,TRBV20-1,CSARKGQSMNTEAFF,TGCAGTGCACGTAAGGGACAGAGCATGAACACTGAAGCTTTCTTT
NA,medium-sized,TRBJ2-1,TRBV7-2,CASSPQGGGGVYEQFF,TGTGCCAGCAGCCCACAGGGGGGGGGCGGGGTATATGAGCAGTTCTTC
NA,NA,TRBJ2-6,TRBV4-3,CASSQDAGNWANVLTF,TGCGCCAGCAGCCAAGATGCCGGTAACTGGGCCAACGTCCTGACTTTC